The 31 T cell receptor beta chains presented below share a single source sample, sequenced in a study of OX40 agonist ivuxolimab in advanced cancers. Only in-frame clones appear in the TCRdb table, and some are missing; sequencing was by immunoSEQ multiplex PCR. The data hold some 77,000 clones, with around 93% observed a single time. The material sequenced was CD4+ or CD8+ T cells sorted from blood, taken in a trial of the OX40 agonist ivuxolimab. The receptors were sampled from an adult with an advanced solid tumor such as melanoma, head and neck, liver or kidney cancer.

The rearrangement uses TRBV5-5 and TRBJ2-5, with a possible D match to TRBD1 (6 bases). The CDR3 is made up of 12 amino acids. Germline CDR1 SGHKS, CDR2 YYEKEE (reference sequence). Trimming pared 7 bases from V and 3 bases from J, leaving 10 bases between. DNA for the CDR3: TGTGCCAGCGGGACAAGCGAAGAGACCCAGTACTTC. Its protein is CASGTSEETQYF.

The chain employs TRBV7-8 and TRBJ1-3; maybe TRBD1 (5 bases). CDR1 is SGHVS and CDR2 is FQNEAQ in the germline V gene. The CDR3 is 16 residues long. Trimming pared 5 bases from V and 0 bases from J, leaving 14 bases between. CDR3 region: CASSPTGPSSGNTIYF. CDR3 sequence (DNA): TGTGCCAGCAGCCCAACAGGACCAAGCTCTGGAAACACCATATATTTT.

This clone has only one observation. The chain combines TRBV10-2 with TRBJ2-7; D perhaps matches TRBD1 (5 bases). Deletions cut 10 bases from V and 2 bases from J, with 12 bases between. The CDR3 consists of 12 residues. Germline V gene data show CDR1 as WSHSY and CDR2 as SAAADI. The CDR3 reads CATATEPYEQYF. The CDR3 DNA reads as TGCGCCACCGCGACAGAACCCTACGAGCAGTACTTC.

This clone was seen only a few times. The chain joins TRBV4-1 to TRBJ1-1; D unclear. Between the trimmed V and J ends, which lost 0 bases and 0 bases, there was a span of 8 bases. CDR3 length: 15 amino acids. The V gene's germline CDR1 is MGHRA and CDR2 YSYEKL. The CDR3 here is CASSQEPGMNTEAFF. The DNA of the CDR3 is TGCGCCAGCAGCCAAGAACCGGGTATGAACACTGAAGCTTTCTTT.

The rearrangement links TRBV6-6 to TRBJ2-3, with 10 bases matching TRBD2. The length of the CDR3 is 15 residues. V shed 8 bases and J 6 bases; nucleotides not matched to a gene: 11. From germline, CDR1 is MNHNY and CDR2 SVGAGI (reference sequence). The CDR3 DNA reads TGTGCCAGCTTTCCAGCGGGGGGGGAGTTGGATACGCAGTATTTT. Translating it yields CASFPAGGELDTQYF.

This rearrangement joins TRBV10-3 to TRBJ2-1, with 9 bases identical to TRBD1. The CDR3 is 17 residues long. V shed 3 bases, J shed 1 base, and the junction held 7 bases outside the gene matches. The germline CDR1 and CDR2 sequences are ENHRY and SYGVKD. CDR3: CAISDPGTGWSYNEQFF. The CDR3 nucleotides read TGTGCCATCAGTGACCCAGGGACAGGGTGGTCCTACAATGAGCAGTTCTTC.

The rearrangement uses TRBV5-1 and TRBJ2-7; a weak D match, TRBD1 (6 bases). Germline loops: CDR1 SGHRS, CDR2 YFSETQ. Trimming removed 4 bases at V and 3 bases at J, with 17 bases between. The CDR3 covers 15 residues. The CDR3 sequence is CASSIHRDTYYEQYF. The DNA for the CDR3 is TGCGCCAGCAGCATACACCGGGACACCTACTACGAGCAGTACTTC.

This clone occurred once. V gene TRBV27 combines with J gene TRBJ2-7; possible D gene TRBD2, 6 bases. The germline V gene has CDR1 MNHEY and CDR2 SMNVEV (reference sequence). This CDR3 is 13 amino acids long. V was shortened by 3 bases and J by 4 bases, with 10 bases between the two germline ends. As DNA, the CDR3 is TGTGCCAGCAGTTTCGGGGGTCAGTACGAGCAGTACTTC. Translating gives CASSFGGQYEQYF.

V and J are TRBV5-1 and TRBJ2-1; the D gene could be TRBD1 or TRBD2 (6 bases each). CDR1 is SGHRS and CDR2 is YFSETQ in the germline V gene. The CDR3 runs to 14 residues. Trimming took off 0 bases at V and 7 bases at J, with 11 bases between the two ends. The CDR3 reads CASSLVPGANEQFF. In DNA, the CDR3 is TGCGCCAGCAGCTTGGTTCCGGGGGCGAATGAGCAGTTCTTC.

This clone was detected once. The chain recombines TRBV9 with TRBJ2-1; 7 bases are a match to TRBD1. There are 15 residues in the CDR3. From germline, CDR1 is SGDLS and CDR2 YYNGEE. V shed 2 bases, J shed 2 bases, and the junction held 4 bases outside the gene matches. The CDR3 sequence: CASSVSGTAYNEQFF. The CDR3 region has the DNA TGTGCCAGCAGCGTCTCCGGGACAGCCTACAATGAGCAGTTCTTC.

This clone was picked up one time. The chain has TRBV7-9 and TRBJ2-7, with D unclear. V gave up 5 bases and J gave up 2 bases, with 10 bases separating them. The CDR3 totals 13 residues. Germline V CDR1 and CDR2: SEHNR, FQNEAQ (reference sequence). Written as DNA, the CDR3 is TGTGCCAGCAGCGGGTCCCTGCCCTACGAGCAGTACTTC. Residues: CASSGSLPYEQYF.

V gene TRBV9 combines with J gene TRBJ1-4, with D perhaps matching TRBD1 (5 bases). This CDR3 contains 16 residues. V was trimmed by 0 bases and J by 0 bases, leaving 9 bases between them. CDR1 is SGDLS, CDR2 YYNGEE, per germline. The CDR3 protein is CASSVDRQATNEKLFF. For the CDR3, the DNA is TGTGCCAGCAGCGTAGACAGGCAAGCAACTAATGAAAAACTGTTTTTT.

V is TRBV2 and J is TRBJ2-1; 10 positions match TRBD1. This CDR3 has 16 amino acids. V lost 2 bases, J lost 5 bases, and 6 bases stayed unmatched. Germline assignment: CDR1 SNHLY and CDR2 FYNNEI. The CDR3 DNA follows: TGTGCCAGCAGTGAATATAGGACAGGGGGGAACAATGAGCAGTTCTTC. This sequence encodes CASSEYRTGGNNEQFF.

The J gene is TRBJ1-1, the V gene TRBV6-1, with 12 bases matching TRBD1. The CDR3 length is 15 residues. Germline V CDR1 and CDR2: MNHNS, SASEGT. V lost 11 bases and J lost 5; bases outside the gene matches: 12. CDR3 DNA sequence: TGTGCCGAAGGGGGGGACAGGGGGCCTGAGACTGAAGCTTTCTTT. It is translated as CAEGGDRGPETEAFF.

This clone appeared once. The rearrangement links TRBV27 to TRBJ1-2; 12 bases fit TRBD1. V lost 2 bases, J lost 8 bases, and 6 bases stayed unmatched. The germline CDR1 and CDR2 sequences are MNHEY and SMNVEV (reference sequence). The CDR3 runs to 15 residues. CDR3 residues: CASSLDGTGGAGYTF. The CDR3 region has the DNA TGTGCCAGCAGTTTAGACGGGACAGGGGGCGCGGGCTACACCTTC.

The gene calls are TRBV11-2 and TRBJ1-5; D is possibly TRBD1 (5 bases). The germline CDR1 and CDR2 sequences are SGHAT and FQNNGV. Trimming removed 4 bases from V and 6 bases from J, with 10 bases in between. This CDR3 has 13 residues. The CDR3, as DNA: TGTGCCAGCAGCTACCAGGGCTCTCAGCCCCAGCATTTT. Residues: CASSYQGSQPQHF.

This clone has a handful of counts. The chain employs TRBV13 and TRBJ2-7; D not resolved. The V gene's germline CDR1 is PRHDT and CDR2 FYEKMQ (reference sequence). Deletions cut 4 bases from V and 7 bases from J, with 8 bases between. This CDR3 contains 11 residues. CDR3 residues: CASSYGLEQYF. Here the CDR3 DNA reads TGTGCCAGCAGCTACGGCCTTGAGCAGTACTTC.

The CDR3, as DNA: TGTGCCAGCAGCTTCCTTGGAGGGGGTGTCACCGGGGAGCTGTTTTTT. Translation: CASSFLGGGVTGELFF. The chain is built from TRBV7-3 and TRBJ2-2; D may correspond to TRBD1 or TRBD2 (6 bases each). Trimming left V 3 bases short and J 4 bases short, with 15 bases between. The CDR3 is 16 residues long. The germline V gene encodes CDR1 SGHTA and CDR2 FQGTGA.

This clone was found a few times. The genes are TRBV19 and TRBJ1-2, with D maybe TRBD1 (5 bases). CDR1 is LNHDA, CDR2 SQIVND, per germline (reference sequence). Trimming took off 3 bases at V and 6 bases at J, with 20 bases between the two ends. The CDR3 extends over 16 amino acids. The CDR3 DNA is TGTGCCAGTAGTATCGTGGGGGAAGGAGGGATTGATGGCTACACCTTC. As protein: CASSIVGEGGIDGYTF.

The chain employs TRBV27 and TRBJ2-7; a weak D match, TRBD1 (6 bases). Trimming took off 0 bases at V and 0 bases at J, with 9 bases between the two ends. CDR1 and CDR2 from the germline V gene are MNHEY and SMNVEV (reference sequence). The CDR3 loop spans 15 amino acids. CDR3: CASSLSTGSSYEQYF. CDR3 DNA: TGTGCCAGCAGTTTATCGACAGGATCCTCCTACGAGCAGTACTTC.

The chain combines TRBV4-1 with TRBJ2-5, with D uncertain. Germline-derived CDR1 and CDR2 are MGHRA and YSYEKL. Trimming stripped 1 base from V and 5 bases from J, with 8 bases between. CDR3 length equals 13 residues. CDR3 in DNA: TGCGCCAGCAGCCAAGGCCTCGGGGAGACCCAGTACTTC. It codes for CASSQGLGETQYF.

The chain carries TRBV6-5 and TRBJ1-1; the match to TRBD1 covers 8 bases. Per germline, CDR1 MNHEY and CDR2 SVGAGI. V dropped 5 bases and J dropped 1; count of bases not matched to a gene: 3. The CDR3 length is 14 residues. DNA for the CDR3: TGTGCCAGCAGTCCCGACAGGGGGAACACTGAAGCTTTCTTT. It yields the protein CASSPDRGNTEAFF.

This chain joins TRBV21-1 and TRBJ2-5; whether TRBD2, the table's D call, matches the DNA was not checked. TRBV21-1 is a recognized pseudogene. The CDR3 consists of 21 residues. The CDR3, as DNA: TGTGCCAGCAGCGGGAACCGAGACGCGCGGGGCCCAATCAAGTACCAAGAGACCCAGTACTTC. Protein product: CASSGNRDARGPIKYQETQYF.

This clone was seen a single time. This rearrangement joins TRBV4-1 to TRBJ1-4, with D uncertain. Trimming took 0 bases from V and 6 from J, leaving 14 bases between them. In germline, CDR1 is MGHRA, CDR2 YSYEKL. This CDR3 region has 16 residues. CDR3: CASSQDGAVGYEKLFF. The CDR3 coding sequence is TGCGCCAGCAGCCAAGATGGAGCAGTTGGGTATGAAAAACTGTTTTTT.

J is TRBJ2-5 and V is TRBV5-6; 11 bases are shared with TRBD1. The CDR3 has 14 amino acids. Trimming removed 3 bases from V and 4 bases from J; junction bases left unmatched: 2. Germline CDR1 and CDR2: SGHDT and YYEEEE. The CDR3 nucleotides read TGTGCCAGCAGCTACGGGACAGGGGGAGAGACCCAGTACTTC. It encodes CASSYGTGGETQYF.

CDR3 nucleotide sequence: TGTGCCAGCAGTTGGGCAGGAATCAACACCGGGGAGCTGTTTTTT. It translates to CASSWAGINTGELFF. The chain is built from TRBV27 and TRBJ2-2; D remains unclear. V was pared by 4 bases and J by 2 bases, with 11 bases between. CDR1 is MNHEY, CDR2 SMNVEV, per germline (reference sequence). This CDR3 comprises 15 residues.

The V call is TRBV6-5, the J call TRBJ2-1; possibly TRBD1 for D (5 bases). V shed 5 bases and J shed 1 base, with 9 bases lying between them. The CDR3 spans 14 residues. The germline V gene encodes CDR1 MNHEY and CDR2 SVGAGI. The CDR3, as DNA: TGTGCCAGCAGTCCCCAGGGTTCCTACAATGAGCAGTTCTTC. Amino acid sequence: CASSPQGSYNEQFF.

The rearrangement links TRBV7-9 to TRBJ2-7, with a tentative D call TRBD1 (5 bases). The CDR3 is made up of 11 amino acids. Trimming removed 3 bases at V and 9 bases at J, with 9 bases between. Germline CDR1 is SEHNR and CDR2 is FQNEAQ (reference sequence). The CDR3 sequence is CASSLTAGQYF. CDR3 bases: TGTGCCAGCAGCTTGACAGCCGGGCAGTACTTC.

The genes are TRBV6-5 and TRBJ2-7; D remains unclear. V gave up 1 base and J gave up 2 bases, with 9 bases separating them. Germline V CDR1 and CDR2: MNHEY, SVGAGI. The CDR3 runs to 14 residues. The CDR3 sequence is CASSYYMAAYEQYF. DNA of the CDR3: TGTGCCAGCAGTTACTACATGGCAGCCTACGAGCAGTACTTC.

This chain connects TRBV27 to TRBJ2-7; no clear D gene. Per germline, CDR1 MNHEY and CDR2 SMNVEV (reference sequence). The CDR3 sequence is 13 residues long. V lost 2 bases to trimming and J lost 3 bases, with 8 bases between them. Written as DNA, the CDR3 is TGTGCCAGCAGTTTACGCGTGGGCTACGAGCAGTACTTC. Its translation: CASSLRVGYEQYF.

V and J are TRBV19 and TRBJ1-6; D is ambiguous. V lost 1 base and J lost 10, with 11 bases in between. CDR3 size: 14 residues. The germline V gene has CDR1 LNHDA and CDR2 SQIVND (reference sequence). In nucleotides, the CDR3 is TGTGCCAGTAGTATAGGATCCAGTGGGTCACCCCTCCACTTT. Translated, it gives CASSIGSSGSPLHF.